This entry lists 9 T cell receptor beta chains sequenced from one sample in a study of cytomegalovirus exposure and HLA in healthy donors. Sequencing was performed with immunoSEQ multiplex PCR; in TCRdb, only in-frame clones are kept and a portion is missing. The sample holds tens of thousands of clones; about 93% are singletons and the top ten take around 2.3%. Sequences were obtained from PBMCs. These receptors were taken from a man younger than 35 in good health and CMV-seronegative.

The chain couples TRBV27 to TRBJ2-1; 9 bases are shared with TRBD2. This CDR3 contains 16 residues. Germline loops: CDR1 MNHEY, CDR2 SMNVEV (reference sequence). The trim removed 2 bases at V and 8 bases at J, leaving 10 bases unmatched. CDR3 sequence reads: CASSLRAGGLPDEQFF. In nucleotides, the CDR3 is TGTGCCAGCAGTTTACGGGCGGGAGGGCTCCCCGATGAGCAGTTCTTC.

This sequence joins TRBV6-5 and TRBJ2-5, with 11 bases identical to TRBD2. Germline V gives CDR1 MNHEY, CDR2 SVGAGI. The V and J ends lost 2 bases and 2 bases, in that order; junction bases with no gene match: 1. This CDR3 spans 15 amino acids. The CDR3 region has the DNA TGTGCCAGCAGTTACACTAGCGGGAGACAAGAGACCCAGTACTTC. This translates into CASSYTSGRQETQYF.

The chain couples TRBV6-1 to TRBJ2-4; D is ambiguous. Germline loops: CDR1 MNHNS, CDR2 SASEGT. This CDR3 region has 17 residues. Deletions cut 5 bases from V and 0 bases from J, with 17 bases between. CDR3 sequence: CASSKGDLVLAKNIQYF. The DNA for the CDR3 is TGTGCCAGCAGTAAAGGCGACTTAGTCCTAGCCAAAAACATTCAGTACTTC.

The chain recombines TRBV7-2 with TRBJ2-7; 11 bases match TRBD2. Germline CDR1 is SGHTA and CDR2 is FQGNSA. With V trimmed by 5 bases and J by 1 base, 7 bases remained unmatched. This CDR3 contains 16 residues. The CDR3 DNA reads TGTGCCAGCAGCCCCGCGGGACTAGCGGATTCCTACGAGCAGTACTTC. Translating gives CASSPAGLADSYEQYF.

This clone was detected once. This rearrangement joins TRBV5-1 to TRBJ2-2; D is possibly TRBD1 (5 bases). Trimming took 0 bases from V and 2 from J, leaving 8 bases between them. Per germline, CDR1 SGHRS and CDR2 YFSETQ. The CDR3 extends over 15 amino acids. In nucleotides, the CDR3 is TGCGCCAGCAGCTTGGGGGGCACTAACACCGGGGAGCTGTTTTTT. Translating it yields CASSLGGTNTGELFF.

The chain joins TRBV19 to TRBJ1-5; D uncertain. V was clipped by 1 base and J by 0 bases, with 4 bases between them. From germline, CDR1 is LNHDA and CDR2 SQIVND (reference sequence). The CDR3 totals 14 residues. The CDR3 protein is CASSIGHSNQPQHF. The CDR3, as DNA: TGTGCCAGTAGTATAGGGCATAGCAATCAGCCCCAGCATTTT.

V and J are TRBV28 and TRBJ2-7, with 9 bases fitting TRBD2. The CDR3 runs to 18 residues. The germline V gene has CDR1 MDHEN and CDR2 SYDVKM. The junction had 22 bases not matched to a gene; V was cut back by 6 bases and J by 7 bases. CDR3 in amino acids: CASSLTEGAGGGEWEQYF. As DNA, the CDR3 is TGTGCCAGCAGCCTCACCGAGGGGGCGGGAGGGGGTGAGTGGGAGCAGTACTTC.

The genes are TRBV14 and TRBJ2-2; 11 nucleotides match TRBD2. Per germline, CDR1 SGHDN and CDR2 FVKESK. V shed 2 bases, J shed 5 bases, and the junction held 13 bases outside the gene matches. CDR3 size: 19 residues. The CDR3 spells CASSQQRGLAGGNTGELFF. CDR3 nucleotide sequence: TGTGCCAGCAGCCAACAAAGAGGGCTAGCGGGAGGAAATACCGGGGAGCTGTTTTTT.

This clone was seen a single time. This sequence joins TRBV10-3 and TRBJ2-2, with 9 bases that match TRBD1. Trimming took 6 bases from V and 6 from J; bases not matched to a gene: 14. The CDR3 consists of 17 residues. Germline V lookup: CDR1 ENHRY, CDR2 SYGVKD. CDR3 amino acids: CAIRPATGGATAGELFF. The DNA for the CDR3 is TGTGCCATCAGACCGGCCACAGGGGGCGCAACGGCCGGGGAGCTGTTTTTT.